Below, 17 T cell receptor beta chains from the same sample are listed, as sequenced in a study of spatial heterogeneity in lung cancer. Described time point: sample taken at primary tumor resection. These TCRs' antigens remain unknown. The study, taken as a whole, reports: Mutation counts in tumors were tracked by counts of expanded intratumoral alpha and beta TCRs.

TCRdb redid the calling of the 5' RACE reads with MiXCR, one entry per CDR3 protein. Found here are roughly 9,200 distinct CDR3 sequences, around 3% of them singletons; the top ten hold roughly 15%. The material was lung tumor tissue, obtained at surgery. These receptors were taken from a male donor with early-stage non-small cell lung cancer.

Ten or more counts support this clonotype. The rearrangement links TRBV29-1 to TRBJ2-5; no firm D call. CDR1 and CDR2 (germline): SQVTM, ANQGSEA. Trimming pared 7 bases from V and 0 bases from J, leaving 6 bases between. This CDR3 spans 11 amino acids. In DNA form, the CDR3 reads TGCAGCGCCCGGGACCAAGAGACCCAGTACTTC. Encoded protein: CSARDQETQYF.

In this sample, this clonotype turned up many times. The chain carries TRBV7-2 and TRBJ1-3, with D perhaps matching TRBD1 (5 bases). With 2 bases removed from V and 0 bases from J, the gap between germline ends came to 11 bases. The germline gives CDR1 SGHTA, CDR2 FQGNSA. The CDR3 is 16 amino acids. The CDR3 loop reads CASSLNQGSSGNTIYF. The CDR3, as DNA: TGTGCCAGCAGCTTAAATCAGGGCAGCTCTGGAAACACCATATATTTT.

This clonotype was observed at least ten times. V is TRBV12-3 or TRBV12-4 and J is TRBJ2-2, with 12 nucleotides matching TRBD2. This CDR3 contains 21 residues. After removal of 8 bases from V and 0 bases from J, the junction contained 19 bases not matched to a gene. The CDR3 loop reads CASATIRPGLAGTANTGELFF. Here the CDR3 DNA reads TGTGCCAGCGCAACCATTCGACCGGGACTAGCGGGTACCGCGAACACCGGGGAGCTGTTTTTT.

This clonotype has at least ten counts. The chain carries TRBV12-3 or TRBV12-4 and TRBJ1-2; 7 nucleotides line up with TRBD1. The V segment lost 6 bases and the J segment 5 bases; nucleotides outside the gene matches: 3. The CDR3 runs 12 residues. CDR3 nucleotides: TGTGCCAGCAGCTGGACAGGTTATGGCTACACCTTC. Protein product: CASSWTGYGYTF.

This clonotype was counted ten times or more. V usage is TRBV5-1 and J usage is TRBJ1-1, with D possibly matching TRBD1 (6 bases). The CDR3 loop spans 13 amino acids. Trimming shortened V by 4 bases and J by 5 bases, and 12 bases separated the two germline ends. CDR1 SGHRS and CDR2 YFSETQ come from the germline V gene. In DNA form, the CDR3 reads TGCGCCAGCAGCGTGAACAGGGAAACTGAAGCTTTCTTT. Its translation: CASSVNRETEAFF. The whole variable domain, filled in from reference TRBV5-1 and TRBJ1-1, reads KAGVTQTPRYLIKTRGQQVTLSCSPISGHRSVSWYQQTPGQGLQFLFEYFSETQRNKGNFPGRFSGRQFSNSRSEMNVSTLELGDSALYLCASSVNRETEAFFGQGTRLTVV.

This clonotype was observed at least ten times. The V gene is TRBV6-2 or TRBV6-3, the J gene TRBJ1-1; perhaps TRBD1 as D (5 bases). Trimming stripped 0 bases from V and 4 bases from J, with 12 bases between. From germline, CDR1 is MNHEY and CDR2 SVGEGT. The CDR3 is 15 amino acids. DNA of the CDR3: TGTGCCAGCAGTTACTCGGAGGGGTTAAGCACTGAAGCTTTCTTT. It encodes CASSYSEGLSTEAFF.

By proportion, this clonotype is medium-sized. The genes are TRBV5-1 and TRBJ2-7; D may be TRBD1 or TRBD2 (5 bases each). V shed 4 bases and J shed 7 bases, with 21 bases lying between them. The germline V gene encodes CDR1 SGHRS and CDR2 YFSETQ. The CDR3 has 15 amino acids. The CDR3 here is CASSHGSGAEVEQYF. The CDR3 nucleotides are TGCGCCAGCAGCCACGGTTCCGGGGCCGAGGTGGAGCAGTACTTC.

This clonotype appeared many times. V gene TRBV7-3 combines with J gene TRBJ2-5, with 7 bases lining up with TRBD1. The CDR3 length is 13 residues. Germline CDR1 SGHTA, CDR2 FQGTGA. The trim removed 3 bases at V and 3 bases at J, leaving 1 base unmatched. CDR3 residues: CASSLGTEETQYF. The CDR3 DNA sequence: TGTGCCAGCAGCTTGGGGACAGAAGAGACCCAGTACTTC.

This clonotype was recorded at least ten times. V is TRBV6-1 and J is TRBJ1-5; 9 positions agree with TRBD1. After removal of 8 bases from V and 5 bases from J, the junction contained 4 bases not matched to a gene. The germline gives CDR1 MNHNS, CDR2 SASEGT. The CDR3 has 13 residues. CDR3 amino acids: CASGDRGDQPQHF. In DNA form, the CDR3 reads TGTGCCAGCGGAGACAGGGGGGATCAGCCCCAGCATTTT.

This clonotype is medium-sized in the sample. DNA of the CDR3: TGTGCCAGCAGTTCAGGGGCCAACTCTGGAAACACCATATATTTT. It specifies CASSSGANSGNTIYF. This sequence joins TRBV12-3 or TRBV12-4 and TRBJ1-3, with a tentative D call TRBD1 (6 bases). The CDR3 covers 15 residues. The V gene lost 4 bases and the J gene lost 0 bases, with 10 bases spanning the gap.

This clonotype was counted only a few times. The CDR3 nucleotides are TGTGCCAGCAGTTCCCCCCGGACGGGGGATACGCAGTATTTT. Its protein is CASSSPRTGDTQYF. The genes are TRBV6-5 and TRBJ2-3, with D possibly matching TRBD2 (5 bases). The CDR3 spans 14 residues. CDR1 and CDR2 (germline): MNHEY, SVGAGI. The V and J ends lost 4 bases and 6 bases respectively, with 14 bases between them.

This clonotype has a single count. A clone one base away is much larger, so this may be a read error. The chain has TRBV30 and TRBJ1-1; perhaps TRBD1 as D (5 bases). CDR3 length: 16 amino acids. Germline V gene data show CDR1 as GTSNPN and CDR2 as SVGIG (reference sequence). With 0 bases removed from V and 3 bases from J, the gap between germline ends came to 17 bases. The CDR3 spells CAWSVRRNLGDTEAFF. CDR3 DNA: TGTGCCTGGAGTGTACGGAGGAACTTGGGGGACACTGAAGCTTTCTTT.

This clonotype has at least ten counts. The V and J genes are TRBV28 and TRBJ1-5; a possible D gene is TRBD1 (6 bases). Germline V gene lookup returns CDR1 MDHEN and CDR2 SYDVKM. CDR3 length: 15 residues. The germline V and J ends were trimmed by 7 bases and 7 bases, with 20 bases remaining between them. CDR3 region: CASTLYDGTKQPQHF. The CDR3 nucleotides are TGTGCCAGCACCCTATACGACGGGACAAAACAGCCCCAGCATTTT.

This clonotype is termed medium-sized (0.01 to 0.1%). The chain combines TRBV6-5 with TRBJ1-1; D call uncertain. The V and J ends lost 3 bases and 3 bases respectively, with 11 bases between them. CDR3 length: 14 amino acids. Germline-derived CDR1 and CDR2 are MNHEY and SVGAGI. The CDR3 DNA sequence: TGTGCCAGCAGTTATGGGGTTTGGGACACTGAAGCTTTCTTT. Amino acid sequence: CASSYGVWDTEAFF.

This clonotype was seen ten or more times. The chain links TRBV7-8 to TRBJ2-7, with TRBD2 matching over 8 bases. The CDR3 sequence is 15 residues long. V lost 1 base to trimming and J lost 2 bases; unmatched junction nucleotides: 4. The germline V gene has CDR1 SGHVS and CDR2 FQNEAQ. As DNA, the CDR3 is TGTGCCAGCAGCTTAGTAGCGGGGACAACCTACGAGCAGTACTTC. It translates to CASSLVAGTTYEQYF.

This clonotype was counted at least ten times. V and J are TRBV6-2 or TRBV6-3 and TRBJ2-6; 7 nucleotides agree with TRBD1. The CDR3 runs 15 residues. V dropped 6 bases and J dropped 2; count of bases not matched to a gene: 4. The germline V gene encodes CDR1 MNHEY and CDR2 SVGEGT. The CDR3 DNA reads as TGTGCCAGCAGCCAAACAGGGGCTGGGGCCAACGTCCTGACTTTC. It codes for CASSQTGAGANVLTF.

This clonotype was picked up many times. The V gene is TRBV12-3 or TRBV12-4, the J gene TRBJ2-7; no firm D call. The CDR3 covers 14 residues. V lost 3 bases to trimming and J lost 5 bases, with 14 bases between them. CDR3 bases: TGTGCCAGCAGTTTTCCCGGACGCCCCAACGAGCAGTACTTC. Translation: CASSFPGRPNEQYF.